This entry describes one TCR beta chain. The data originate from a study of CD8 T cells in Susac syndrome. The RNA input was about 0.5 to 1 ug, and it was reverse transcribed with random hexamers. In TCRdb, the immunoSEQ multiplex PCR reads were re-called with MiXCR into one record per CDR3 protein. The data show 130,000 or so distinct CDR3 sequences, 85% to 95% seen once. In blood CD8+ and CD4+ T cells, TCR beta underwent sequencing. Relapsing-remitting disease, either stable or active, was present in the treatment-naive patients who were the multiple sclerosis controls. Material for sequencing was CD4+ T cells from PBMCs. The clonotype originates from a human donor with multiple sclerosis.

The CDR3 DNA is TGTGCCACCAGCAGACGGGAGGGCACCTACAATGAGCAGTTCTTC. Translation gives CATSRREGTYNEQFF. The chain is built from TRBV15 and TRBJ2-1, with 8 bases that match TRBD2. CDR3 length: 15 residues. The trim removed 2 bases at V and 2 bases at J, leaving 2 bases unmatched. CDR1 and CDR2 from the germline V gene are LNHNV and YYDKDF (reference sequence).